This TCR beta chain was sequenced in a study of blood T cell repertoires in COVID-19. About the research overall: Sources were T cells, B-cell-depleted T cells, or PBMCs; the material itself was cDNA or gDNA.

The protocol was immunoSEQ multiplex PCR, while the TCRdb copy is restricted to in-frame clones and leaves out a portion. The sample includes under 250,000 clones, roughly 80% of them seen just once. The CDR3 has 15 residues. With V trimmed by 4 bases and J by 4 bases, 10 bases remained unmatched. CDR1 SGHKS and CDR2 YYEKEE come from the germline V gene (reference sequence). Specimen: peripheral blood. The receptor was isolated from a woman aged 18-35 years with acute or convalescent COVID-19. The chain has TRBV5-5 and TRBJ2-7, with 8 nucleotides matching TRBD1. The CDR3, as DNA: TGTGCCAGCAGCGCAGACCCAGGGGGCGTTTACGAGCAGTACTTC. This sequence encodes CASSADPGGVYEQYF.